These 5 T cell receptor beta chains were sequenced from one sample in a study of T cell repertoires in cytomegalovirus infection. Their cognate antigens are unknown. TCRdb reanalysed the reads using MiXCR and keeps one entry per CDR3 protein. The sample consists of about 480,000 distinct CDR3 sequences, more than 30% of them appearing once. The sequencing used cultured PBMCs, collected from culture after CMV antigen stimulation. The receptors were sampled from a human donor in good health (CMV status not recorded). Some clones in this sample may be carry-over from other donors' samples.

This clonotype was seen only a few times. In DNA form, the CDR3 reads TGTGCCAGTAGTATGGGACTAGCGGGCACAGATACGCAGTATTTT. It is translated as CASSMGLAGTDTQYF. V and J are TRBV19 and TRBJ2-3, with 11 bases lining up with TRBD2. The trim removed 3 bases at V and 1 base at J, leaving 0 bases unmatched. The CDR3 has 15 amino acids. From germline, CDR1 is LNHDA and CDR2 SQIVND (reference sequence).

The chain joins TRBV6-1 to TRBJ2-1; 7 bases fit TRBD2. The CDR3 has 14 residues. Losses at the gene ends were 1 base for V and 7 bases for J; bases not matched to a gene: 4. The germline gives CDR1 MNHNS, CDR2 SASEGT. The chain's CDR3 is CASSEGLAENEQFF. The CDR3 region has the DNA TGTGCCAGCAGTGAAGGGCTAGCGGAAAATGAGCAGTTCTTC.

The chain has TRBV12-3 or TRBV12-4 and TRBJ2-3; TRBD1 might be the D (7 bases). The CDR3 is 17 amino acids. V lost 5 bases and J lost 6, with 24 bases in between. The CDR3 loop reads CASSPSGGDSRSDTQYF. For the CDR3, the DNA is TGTGCCAGCAGTCCTTCTGGCGGGGACAGCAGATCTGATACGCAGTATTTT.

The V and J genes are TRBV7-2 and TRBJ1-2, with D possibly TRBD1 on 5 matching bases. This CDR3 is 15 amino acids long. The germline V gene has CDR1 SGHTA and CDR2 FQGNSA. Trimming took off 5 bases at V and 5 bases at J, with 18 bases between the two ends. The CDR3 bases are TGTGCCAGCAGCAGTACCCGGGCCCGGGGGTATGGCTACACCTTC. Amino acids: CASSSTRARGYGYTF.

This clonotype was picked up a small number of times. The rearrangement joins TRBV20-1 to TRBJ2-1, with 11 positions matching TRBD2. In germline, CDR1 is DFQATT, CDR2 SNEGSKA (reference sequence). The trim removed 3 bases at V and 10 bases at J, leaving 14 bases unmatched. The CDR3 has 16 residues. The CDR3 DNA sequence: TGCAGTGCTAGTAGCCCTAGCGGGAGGCCCTCTCGAGAGCAGTTCTTC. It translates to CSASSPSGRPSREQFF.